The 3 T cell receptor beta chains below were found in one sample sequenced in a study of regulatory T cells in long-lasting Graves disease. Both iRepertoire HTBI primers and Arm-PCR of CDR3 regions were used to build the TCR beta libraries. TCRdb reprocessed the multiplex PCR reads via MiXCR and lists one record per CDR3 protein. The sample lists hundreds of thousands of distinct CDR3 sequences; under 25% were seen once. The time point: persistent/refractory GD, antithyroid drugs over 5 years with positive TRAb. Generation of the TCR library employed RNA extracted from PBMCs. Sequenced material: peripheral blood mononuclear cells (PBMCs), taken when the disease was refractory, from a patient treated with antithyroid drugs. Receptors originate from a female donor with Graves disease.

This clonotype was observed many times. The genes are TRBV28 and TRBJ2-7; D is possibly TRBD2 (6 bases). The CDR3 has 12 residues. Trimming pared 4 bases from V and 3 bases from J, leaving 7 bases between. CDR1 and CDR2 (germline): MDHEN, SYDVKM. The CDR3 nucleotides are TGTGCCAGCAGTTCCGGGGGCTACGAGCAGTACTTC. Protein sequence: CASSSGGYEQYF.

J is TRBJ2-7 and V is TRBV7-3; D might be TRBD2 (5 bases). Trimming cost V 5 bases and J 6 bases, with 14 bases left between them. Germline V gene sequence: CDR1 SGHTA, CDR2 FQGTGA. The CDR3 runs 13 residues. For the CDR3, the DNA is TGTGCCAGCAGCCAATCCCCAAGCGGCGAGCAGTACTTC. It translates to CASSQSPSGEQYF.

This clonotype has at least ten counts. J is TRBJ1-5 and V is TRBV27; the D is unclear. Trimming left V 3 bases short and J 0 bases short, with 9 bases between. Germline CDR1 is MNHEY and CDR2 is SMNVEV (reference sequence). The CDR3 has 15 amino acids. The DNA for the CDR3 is TGTGCCAGCAGTTTTGAAGGGTATAGCAATCAGCCCCAGCATTTT. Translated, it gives CASSFEGYSNQPQHF.